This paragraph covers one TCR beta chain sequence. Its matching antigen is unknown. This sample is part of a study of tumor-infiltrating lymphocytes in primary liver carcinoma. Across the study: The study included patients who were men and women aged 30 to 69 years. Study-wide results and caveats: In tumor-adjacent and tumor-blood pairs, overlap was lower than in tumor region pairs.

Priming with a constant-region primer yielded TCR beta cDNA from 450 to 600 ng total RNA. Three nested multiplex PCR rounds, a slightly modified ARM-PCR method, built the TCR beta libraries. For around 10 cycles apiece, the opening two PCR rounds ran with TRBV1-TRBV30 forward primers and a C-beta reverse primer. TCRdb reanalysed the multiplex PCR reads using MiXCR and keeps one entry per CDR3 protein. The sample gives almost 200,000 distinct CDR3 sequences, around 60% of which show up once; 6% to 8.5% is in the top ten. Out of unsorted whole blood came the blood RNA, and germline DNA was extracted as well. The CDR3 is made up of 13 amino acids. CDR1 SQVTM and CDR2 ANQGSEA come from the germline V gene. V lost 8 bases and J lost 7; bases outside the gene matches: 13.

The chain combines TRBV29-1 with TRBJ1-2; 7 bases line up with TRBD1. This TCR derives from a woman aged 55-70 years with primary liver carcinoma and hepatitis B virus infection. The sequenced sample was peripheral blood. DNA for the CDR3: TGCAGCTTCGAGGGGGCAGAGGGTATTGGCTACACCTTC. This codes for CSFEGAEGIGYTF.